Sequencing of this TCR beta chain was carried out in a study of technical replicates of blood from several donors. The CDR3 extends over 15 amino acids. Germline V CDR1 and CDR2: MNHNS, SASEGT. V lost 3 bases and J lost 4; bases outside the gene matches: 6. Measured with immunoSEQ multiplex PCR; TCRdb has only the in-frame clones, and not every one. The table records under 110,000 clones, under 96% of them present only once. The receptor was isolated from a human donor in good health. The V call is TRBV6-1, the J call TRBJ2-7, with TRBD2 identical over 10 bases. The sample comprised T cells isolated from PBMCs. The CDR3 DNA sequence: TGTGCCAGCAGTGACAGCGGGAGGGCCTCTTACGAGCAGTACTTC. This sequence encodes CASSDSGRASYEQYF.